The clone carrying this T cell receptor (beta chain) was detected a few times. Its antigen is not identified. MiXCR, run by TCRdb on the 5' RACE reads, gives a single entry per CDR3 protein. The sample carries 450,000 to 550,000 distinct CDR3 sequences, 5.3% recorded once. The data belong to a study of CD8 T cells in ankylosing spondylitis. This CDR3 spans 15 amino acids. Trimming removed 5 bases at V and 0 bases at J, with 11 bases between. Germline V gene data show CDR1 as KGHSH and CDR2 as LQKENI. Study observations and caveats: The clones that were linked to disease were reported to be significantly enriched in matched synovial fluid samples from ankylosing spondylitis patients. The study identified a TCR beta motif of roughly eight highly homologous variants that appeared characteristic of ankylosing spondylitis blood.

Sequenced input: blood, either unsorted or a sorted T cell fraction (not recorded which). The sequence was collected from a male donor with ankylosing spondylitis. The rearrangement uses TRBV18 and TRBJ1-3, with no clear D. CDR3 amino acids: CASSTYLDSGNTIYF. The CDR3 DNA sequence: TGTGCCAGCTCAACCTACCTGGACTCTGGAAACACCATATATTTT.